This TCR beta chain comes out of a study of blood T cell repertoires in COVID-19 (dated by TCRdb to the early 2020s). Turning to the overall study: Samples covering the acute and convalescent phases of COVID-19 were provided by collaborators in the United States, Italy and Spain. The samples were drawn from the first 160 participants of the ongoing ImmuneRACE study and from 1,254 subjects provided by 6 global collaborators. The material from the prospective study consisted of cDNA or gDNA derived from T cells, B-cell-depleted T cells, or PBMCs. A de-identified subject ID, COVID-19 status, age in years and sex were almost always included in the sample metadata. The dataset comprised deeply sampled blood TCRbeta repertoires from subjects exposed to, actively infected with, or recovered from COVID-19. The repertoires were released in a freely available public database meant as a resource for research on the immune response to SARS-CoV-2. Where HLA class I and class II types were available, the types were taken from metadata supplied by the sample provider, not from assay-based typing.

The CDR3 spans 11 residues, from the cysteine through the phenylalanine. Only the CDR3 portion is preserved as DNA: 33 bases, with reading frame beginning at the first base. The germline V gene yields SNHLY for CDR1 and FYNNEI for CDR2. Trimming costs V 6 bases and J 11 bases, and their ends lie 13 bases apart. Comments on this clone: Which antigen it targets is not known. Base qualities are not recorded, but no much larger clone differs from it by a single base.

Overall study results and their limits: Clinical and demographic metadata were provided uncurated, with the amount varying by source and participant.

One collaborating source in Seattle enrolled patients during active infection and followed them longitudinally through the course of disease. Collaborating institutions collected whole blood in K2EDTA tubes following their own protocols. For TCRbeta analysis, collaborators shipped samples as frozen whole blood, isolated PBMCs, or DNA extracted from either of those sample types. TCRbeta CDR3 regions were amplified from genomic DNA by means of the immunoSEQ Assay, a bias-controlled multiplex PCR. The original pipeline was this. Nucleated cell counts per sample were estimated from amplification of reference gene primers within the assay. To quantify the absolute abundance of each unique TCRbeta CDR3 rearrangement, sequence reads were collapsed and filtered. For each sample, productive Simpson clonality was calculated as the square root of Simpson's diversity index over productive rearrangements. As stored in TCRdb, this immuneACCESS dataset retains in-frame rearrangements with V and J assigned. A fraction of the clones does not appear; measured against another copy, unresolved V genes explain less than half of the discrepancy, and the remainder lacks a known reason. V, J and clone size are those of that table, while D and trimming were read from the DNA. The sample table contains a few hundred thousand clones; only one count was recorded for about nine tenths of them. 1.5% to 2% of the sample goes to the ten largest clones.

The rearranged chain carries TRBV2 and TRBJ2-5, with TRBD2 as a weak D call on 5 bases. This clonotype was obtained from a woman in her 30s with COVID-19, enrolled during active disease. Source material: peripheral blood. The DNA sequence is TGTGCCAGCAGCTCCACCGGGAAGCAGTACTTC. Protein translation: CASSSTGKQYF. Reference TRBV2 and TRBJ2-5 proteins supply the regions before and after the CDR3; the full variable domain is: EPEVTQTPSHQVTQMGQEVILRCVPISNHLYFYWYRQILGQKVEFLVSFYNNEISEKSEIFDDQFSVERPDGSNFTLKIRSTKLEDSAMYFCASSSTGKQYFGPGTRLLVL.